The 8 T cell receptor beta chains listed next were all sequenced from one sample in a study of Graves' ophthalmopathy and Graves' hyperthyroidism. RNA transcripts were the template, and TCR beta CDR3 regions were amplified from them. In the first round, RT-PCR was carried out with HTBI primers, and a multiplex PCR formed the second round. Each CDR3 protein is one row after TCRdb ran MiXCR on the multiplex PCR reads. Here the sample spans roughly 410,000 distinct CDR3 sequences, approximately 15% being singletons. Sequencing input: peripheral blood. The source of these receptors is a woman under 30 with stable Graves' hyperthyroidism.

In its sample, this clonotype was seen many times. The J gene is TRBJ1-1, the V gene TRBV12-3 or TRBV12-4, with no clear D. V was pared by 10 bases and J by 6 bases, with 3 bases between. The CDR3 is 8 residues long. For the CDR3, the DNA is TGTGCCACCGCTGAAGCTTTCTTT. Its translation: CATAEAFF.

This clonotype was recorded many times. The DNA for the CDR3 is TGTGCCAGCAGCCCGACAGCGAACACTGAAGCTTTCTTT. Its protein product is CASSPTANTEAFF. The chain employs TRBV12-3 or TRBV12-4 and TRBJ1-1; TRBD1 might be the D (5 bases). Trimming shortened V by 6 bases and J by 1 base, and 9 bases separated the two germline ends. The CDR3 is 13 amino acids.

There are a few counts of this clonotype. The V gene is TRBV7-9, the J gene TRBJ1-1; weak D call: TRBD1 (6 bases). Germline V CDR1 and CDR2: SEHNR, FQNEAQ (reference sequence). The CDR3 length is 14 residues. The germline V and J ends were trimmed by 5 bases and 1 base, with 11 bases remaining between them. The CDR3 coding sequence is TGTGCCAGCAGCCCGCAGGGGAAGAACACTGAAGCTTTCTTT. Its translation: CASSPQGKNTEAFF.

This chain joins TRBV6-5 and TRBJ2-2; D is possibly TRBD2 (7 bases). Looked up from germline, CDR1 is MNHEY and CDR2 is SVGAGI. The germline V and J ends were trimmed by 4 bases and 5 bases, with 11 bases remaining between them. The CDR3 consists of 14 residues. This CDR3 reads CASSLGGETGELFF. CDR3 nucleotide sequence: TGTGCCAGCAGTTTAGGGGGGGAGACCGGGGAGCTGTTTTTT.

This clonotype was recorded a few times. The CDR3 loop reads CASIYSRTNEKLFF. The CDR3 bases are TGTGCCAGCATCTACAGCCGGACTAATGAAAAACTGTTTTTT. The chain recombines TRBV6-1 with TRBJ1-4; unclear D gene. The V end lost 7 bases, the J end lost 2 bases, and 11 bases lay between the germline ends. There are 14 residues in the CDR3. Germline CDR1 reads MNHNS; CDR2 reads SASEGT.

This clonotype was counted at least ten times. The chain has TRBV12-5 and TRBJ2-2, with D uncertain. Germline CDR1 is LGHNT and CDR2 is FRNRAP. This CDR3 is built from 16 residues. Trimming cost V 2 bases and J 1 base, with 11 bases left between them. The CDR3 bases are TGTGCTAGTGGTTTGTCAGTTTCTGGGAACACCGGGGAGCTGTTTTTT. This translates into CASGLSVSGNTGELFF.

This clonotype was detected many times. The rearrangement uses TRBV20-1 and TRBJ2-7; perhaps TRBD1 as D (6 bases). V was shortened by 2 bases and J by 2 bases, with 16 bases between the two germline ends. Per germline, CDR1 DFQATT and CDR2 SNEGSKA (reference sequence). This CDR3 has 15 residues. CDR3 residues: CSARPTGSVAYEQYF. CDR3 DNA sequence: TGCAGTGCTAGACCTACAGGGTCAGTCGCCTACGAGCAGTACTTC.

This clonotype was recorded at least ten times. The chain has TRBV28 and TRBJ1-2; possibly TRBD1 for D (5 bases). CDR1 and CDR2 (germline): MDHEN, SYDVKM. Deletions cut 7 bases from V and 2 bases from J, with 14 bases between. The CDR3 is 14 residues long. The CDR3 DNA reads TGTGCCAGCATAGGGAGGGGAACCAACTATGGCTACACCTTC. Residues: CASIGRGTNYGYTF.